This T cell receptor beta chain was captured by sequencing in a study of STAT5B mutations in CD4+ large granular lymphocyte leukemia. Overall study findings and caveats: Data were not HLA-matched across samples. 8/27 top patient clones versus 2/35 control clones were TRBV06-family.

J lost 3 bases, V lost 7 bases, and 8 bases had no gene match. There are 15 residues in the CDR3. Germline V CDR1 and CDR2: SNHLY, FYNNEI. Measured with immunoSEQ multiplex PCR; TCRdb has only the in-frame clones, and not every one. The table lists about 32,000 clones, less than 75% of them singletons. On this clone itself: The antigen is undetermined.

Sequenced sample: CD4+ T cells from blood buffy coats. This TCR derives from a human donor in good health. The chain is built from TRBV2 and TRBJ2-3, with 9 nucleotides matching TRBD2. CDR3 protein: CASKGGGVVTDTQYF. CDR3 in DNA: TGTGCCAGCAAAGGCGGGGGGGTTGTGACAGATACGCAGTATTTT.